This T cell receptor (beta chain) was documented in a study of cytomegalovirus exposure and HLA in healthy donors. This clone came up a few times. Primers: 60 Vbeta forward and 13 Jbeta reverse. Method: immunoSEQ multiplex PCR; TCRdb's copy keeps in-frame clones and lacks some. The profile covers 90,000 to 120,000 clones, with around 62% appearing a single time and 3.8% taken by the ten largest. Trimming shortened V by 0 bases and J by 1 base, and 10 bases separated the two germline ends. This CDR3 comprises 16 residues. Germline loops: CDR1 SGDLS, CDR2 YYNGEE. The sequencing input was PBMCs. V gene TRBV9 combines with J gene TRBJ2-2; TRBD2 might be the D (7 bases). The sequence was collected from a man aged 25 to 40 in good health and CMV-seropositive. DNA for the CDR3: TGTGCCAGCAGCGTAGTCGGGGGGCAGAACACCGGGGAGCTGTTTTTT. Its protein product is CASSVVGGQNTGELFF.